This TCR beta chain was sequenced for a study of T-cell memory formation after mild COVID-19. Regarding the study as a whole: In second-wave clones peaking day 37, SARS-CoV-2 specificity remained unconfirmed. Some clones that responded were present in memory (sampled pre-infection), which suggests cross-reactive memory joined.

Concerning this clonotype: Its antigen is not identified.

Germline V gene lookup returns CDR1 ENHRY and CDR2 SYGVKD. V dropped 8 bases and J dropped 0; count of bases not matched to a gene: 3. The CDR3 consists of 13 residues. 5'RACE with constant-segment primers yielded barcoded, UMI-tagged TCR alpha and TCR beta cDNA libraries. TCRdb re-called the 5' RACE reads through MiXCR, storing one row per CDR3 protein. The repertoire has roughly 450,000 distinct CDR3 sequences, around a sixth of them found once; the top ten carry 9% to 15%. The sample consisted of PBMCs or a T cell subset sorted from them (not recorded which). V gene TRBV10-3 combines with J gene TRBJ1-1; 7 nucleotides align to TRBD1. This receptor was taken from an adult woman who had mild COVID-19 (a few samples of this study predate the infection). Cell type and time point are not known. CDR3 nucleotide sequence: TGTGCCATCGCCACAGGGGTGAACACTGAAGCTTTCTTT. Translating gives CAIATGVNTEAFF.